The rows below give T cell receptor beta chains drawn from one sample of a study of shared T cell receptors in the human thymus. TCRdb keeps only in-frame clones here, not all; method: immunoSEQ multiplex PCR. The data show more than 550,000 clones, approximately 83% seen once. These data also featured in a second study, about human thymus T cells.

Sample: thymocytes. The receptors come from a girl under three years old with a congenital heart defect. Each CDR3 is given without its conserved first and last residue.

v_call	cdr3_length	j_call	cdr3_aa
TRBV7-9	14	TRBJ1-1	ASSLGSDRGETEAF
TRBV6-5	13	TRBJ2-7	ASSKPGQGEYEQY
TRBV15	10	TRBJ2-1	ATGDKYNEQF
TRBV7-6	13	TRBJ2-3	ASSSSRFRGDTQY
TRBV6-5	13	TRBJ2-3	ASRYTGYLGDTQY
TRBV5-1	14	TRBJ1-1	ASSKSLRQGGTEAF
TRBV7-9	15	TRBJ1-5	ASSIGTAHELSQPQH
TRBV27	13	TRBJ1-4	ASSLRTGGDEKLF
TRBV29-1	11	TRBJ1-1	SVESGRGPEAF
TRBV28	13	TRBJ1-5	ASSNRQRLNQPQH
TRBV6-1	12	TRBJ2-5	ASSESGVRWTQY
TRBV4-1	14	TRBJ1-1	ASSQGPVDRYTEAF
TRBV28	13	TRBJ2-1	ASSQRGGLGNEQF
TRBV5-1	13	TRBJ1-1	ASRRGQAMNTEAF